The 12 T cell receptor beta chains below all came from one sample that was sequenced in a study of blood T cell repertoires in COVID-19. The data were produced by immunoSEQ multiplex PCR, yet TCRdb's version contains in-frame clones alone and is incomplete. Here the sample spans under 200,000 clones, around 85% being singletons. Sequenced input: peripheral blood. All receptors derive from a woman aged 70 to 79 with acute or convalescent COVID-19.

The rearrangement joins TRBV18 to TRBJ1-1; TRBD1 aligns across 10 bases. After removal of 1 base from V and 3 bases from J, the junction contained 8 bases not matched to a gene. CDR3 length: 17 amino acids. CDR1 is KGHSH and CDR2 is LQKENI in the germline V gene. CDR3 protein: CASSPLGTGAIYTEAFF. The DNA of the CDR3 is TGTGCCAGCTCACCACTGGGGACAGGGGCGATTTACACTGAAGCTTTCTTT.

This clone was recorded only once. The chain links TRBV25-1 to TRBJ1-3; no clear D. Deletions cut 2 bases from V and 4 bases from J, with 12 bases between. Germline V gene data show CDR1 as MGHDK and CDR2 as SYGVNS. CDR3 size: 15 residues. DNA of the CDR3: TGTGCCAGCAGTGAAGACAACAGAAAGGGAAACACCATATATTTT. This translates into CASSEDNRKGNTIYF.

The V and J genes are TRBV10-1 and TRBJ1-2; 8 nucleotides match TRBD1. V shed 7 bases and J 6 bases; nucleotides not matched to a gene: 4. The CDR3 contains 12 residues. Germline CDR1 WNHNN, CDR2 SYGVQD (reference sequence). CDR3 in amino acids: CASTADRDGYTF. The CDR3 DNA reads TGCGCCAGCACTGCGGACAGGGATGGCTACACCTTC.

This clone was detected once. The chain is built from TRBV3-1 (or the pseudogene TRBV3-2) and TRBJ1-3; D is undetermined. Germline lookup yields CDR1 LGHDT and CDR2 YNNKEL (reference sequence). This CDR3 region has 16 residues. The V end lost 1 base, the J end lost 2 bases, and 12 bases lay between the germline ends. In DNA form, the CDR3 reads TGTGCCAGCAGCCAAGGGATCCCCGGGACTGGAAACACCATATATTTT. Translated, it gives CASSQGIPGTGNTIYF.

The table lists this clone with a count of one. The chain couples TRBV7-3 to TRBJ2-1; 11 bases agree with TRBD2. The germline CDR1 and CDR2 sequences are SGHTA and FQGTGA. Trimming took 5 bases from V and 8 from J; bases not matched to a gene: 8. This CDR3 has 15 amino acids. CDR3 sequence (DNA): TGTGCCAGCAGCCAAGTAGCGGGAGGGTTTGATGAGCAGTTCTTC. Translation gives CASSQVAGGFDEQFF.

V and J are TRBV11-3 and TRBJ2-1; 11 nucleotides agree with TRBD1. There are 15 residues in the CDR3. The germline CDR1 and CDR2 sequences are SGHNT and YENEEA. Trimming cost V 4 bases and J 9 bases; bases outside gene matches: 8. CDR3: CASSSDRGLYGEQFF. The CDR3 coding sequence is TGTGCCAGCAGCTCGGACAGGGGGCTGTATGGTGAGCAGTTCTTC.

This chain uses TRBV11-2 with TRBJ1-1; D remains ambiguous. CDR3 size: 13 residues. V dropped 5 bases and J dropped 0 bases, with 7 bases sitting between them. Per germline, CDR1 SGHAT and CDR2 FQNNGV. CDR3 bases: TGTGCCAGCAGCCTACAGTTGAACACTGAAGCTTTCTTT. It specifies CASSLQLNTEAFF.

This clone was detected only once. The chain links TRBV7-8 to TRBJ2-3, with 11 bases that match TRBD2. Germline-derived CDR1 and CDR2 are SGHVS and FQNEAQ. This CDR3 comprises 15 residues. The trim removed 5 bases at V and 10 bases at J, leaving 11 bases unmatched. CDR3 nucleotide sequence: TGTGCCAGCAGCCCAACTACTCCGGGACTAGCGGCGCAGTATTTT. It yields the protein CASSPTTPGLAAQYF.

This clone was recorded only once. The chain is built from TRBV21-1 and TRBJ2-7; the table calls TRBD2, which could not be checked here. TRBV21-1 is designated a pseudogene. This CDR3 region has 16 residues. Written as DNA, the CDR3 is TGTGCCAGCAGCCAAAGGAGGAGAAAGAAACCCCCGGAGGGGTACTTC. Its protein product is CASSQRRRKKPPEGYF.

The CDR3 region is CASSSDSPSGRAPTQYF. CDR3 coding DNA: TGTGCCAGCAGCTCCGACTCACCGAGCGGGAGGGCCCCTACGCAGTATTTT. The V gene is TRBV5-4, the J gene TRBJ2-3; 10 bases are shared with TRBD2. Germline CDR1 is SGHNT and CDR2 is YYREEE (reference sequence). Losses at the gene ends were 3 bases for V and 8 bases for J; bases not matched to a gene: 15. The CDR3 has 17 amino acids.

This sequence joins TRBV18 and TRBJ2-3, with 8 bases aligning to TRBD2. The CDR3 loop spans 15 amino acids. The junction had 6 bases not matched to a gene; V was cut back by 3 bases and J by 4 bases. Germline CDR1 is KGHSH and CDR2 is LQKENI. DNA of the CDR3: TGTGCCAGCTCACCTTTGACTAGCGCAGCAGATACGCAGTATTTT. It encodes CASSPLTSAADTQYF.

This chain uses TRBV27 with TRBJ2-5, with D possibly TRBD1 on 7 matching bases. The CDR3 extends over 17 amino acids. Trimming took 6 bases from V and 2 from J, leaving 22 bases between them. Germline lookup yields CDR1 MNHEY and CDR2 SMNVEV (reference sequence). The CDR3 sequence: CASSALPTGTPQETQYF. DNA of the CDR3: TGTGCCAGCAGCGCACTACCGACAGGGACTCCTCAAGAGACCCAGTACTTC.